This is a list of T cell receptor beta chains from one sample in a study of cytomegalovirus exposure and HLA in healthy donors. Method: immunoSEQ multiplex PCR; TCRdb's copy keeps in-frame clones and lacks some. The sample lists 150,000 to 200,000 clones, around 80% occurring once. The sequencing sample was made of PBMCs. The receptors originated from a man in his forties in good health and CMV-seropositive. The CDR3 runs from the conserved cysteine through the conserved F or W. A D gene is named only where the DNA matches it firmly. Size tells how often a clone was seen (once, few, many) or the class of an expanded clone, and some rows leave it out.

clone_size	v_call	j_call	d_call	cdr3_nt	cdr3_aa
-	TRBV28	TRBJ1-4	TRBD1	TGTGCCAGCAGTTTAGGGACAGGTTTTGAAAAACTGTTTTTT	CASSLGTGFEKLFF
-	TRBV11-2	TRBJ2-7	TRBD2	TGTGCCAGCAGCTTTGCGGGGGCCTACGAGCAGTACTTC	CASSFAGAYEQYF
few	TRBV29-1	TRBJ1-5	TRBD1	TGCAGCGTTGAACCAGGGGGCGGGCAGCCCCAGCATTTT	CSVEPGGGQPQHF
-	TRBV6-1	TRBJ2-5	-	TGTGCCAGCAGGCCATCAGGGCAAGAGACCCAGTACTTC	CASRPSGQETQYF
-	TRBV13	TRBJ2-7	TRBD1	TGTGCCAGCAGCTTAGTGGACAGGGGGACCGAGCAGTACTTC	CASSLVDRGTEQYF
-	TRBV6-6	TRBJ2-7	TRBD1	TGTGCCAGCAGTTACCCGGGACAGGGGATTTACGAGCAGTACTTC	CASSYPGQGIYEQYF
-	TRBV19	TRBJ2-7	-	TGTGCCAGTAGCCAAACAGGGAGGGTCTACGAGCAGTACTTC	CASSQTGRVYEQYF
-	TRBV7-2	TRBJ2-7	TRBD2	TGTGCCAGCAGCCTTGGACTAGCGGGGGCCTACGAGCAGTACTTC	CASSLGLAGAYEQYF
-	TRBV5-3	TRBJ2-7	-	TGTGCCAGAAGCTACCTGAAACTGCCGCTAGATTACGAGCAGTACTTC	CARSYLKLPLDYEQYF
-	TRBV6-5	TRBJ1-2	-	TGTGCCAGCAGTCCCAGGGGTTCCTATGGCTACACCTTC	CASSPRGSYGYTF
-	TRBV7-2	TRBJ2-7	-	TGTGCCAGCAGCTTTGGGGGGTTGATGGGAGAGCAGTACTTC	CASSFGGLMGEQYF
-	TRBV30	TRBJ1-6	-	TGTGCCTGGAGTGTACATCGGGGAAGCTCCTATAATTCACCCCTCCACTTT	CAWSVHRGSSYNSPLHF
-	TRBV7-9	TRBJ2-7	TRBD1	TGTTCCAGCAGCCCAGGGGGTGAGCAGTACTTC	CSSSPGGEQYF
-	TRBV7-2	TRBJ2-7	TRBD1	TGTGCCAGCAGCTTAGGGTCAGGACAGGGGCATTACGAGCAGTACTTC	CASSLGSGQGHYEQYF
-	TRBV27	TRBJ2-7	TRBD2	TGTGCCAGCAGTTCCCACCGTAGCGGGGGGGCCTACGAGCAGTACTTC	CASSSHRSGGAYEQYF
-	TRBV7-8	TRBJ1-1	-	TGTGCCAGCAGCTTAGCAGGGGGTGAAGCTTTCTTT	CASSLAGGEAFF
-	TRBV9	TRBJ1-3	-	TGTGCCAGCAGCGTAGCTGCAGCTGGAAACACCATATATTTT	CASSVAAAGNTIYF
few	TRBV7-9	TRBJ2-7	TRBD1	TGTGCCAGCGGACAGGGGACCTACGAGCAGTACTTC	CASGQGTYEQYF
few	TRBV7-3	TRBJ1-6	-	TGTGCCAGCAGCTTAATGCAGGGCTCTTCACCCCTCCACTTT	CASSLMQGSSPLHF
once	TRBV29-1	TRBJ1-2	-	TGCAGCGTGGCAGAAAACTATGGCTACACCTTC	CSVAENYGYTF
-	TRBV5-1	TRBJ1-3	-	TGCGCCAGCAAAAGGCAAACAGGGTCTGGAAACACCATATATTTT	CASKRQTGSGNTIYF
-	TRBV4-3	TRBJ2-4	TRBD2	TGCGCCAGCAGCCAAGAGGGGGCAGGGACTAGCGGCCCCCTGTCCATTCAGTACTTC	CASSQEGAGTSGPLSIQYF
-	TRBV28	TRBJ1-2	-	TGTGCCAGCAGGCCCGACAGGCTAGCTAACTATGGCTACACCTTC	CASRPDRLANYGYTF
-	TRBV6-6	TRBJ2-5	-	TGTGCCAGCTCAGGGGGGACGTACCAAGAGACCCAGTACTTC	CASSGGTYQETQYF
-	TRBV5-1	TRBJ2-5	TRBD1	TGCGCCAGCAGCCCGGACAGGGGTCGGGATACCCAGTACTTC	CASSPDRGRDTQYF
few	TRBV7-8	TRBJ1-5	-	TGTGCCAGCAGCTTATCCCCAGACAATCAGCCCCAGCATTTT	CASSLSPDNQPQHF
-	TRBV19	TRBJ2-4	TRBD1	TGTGCCAGTAGTTCCGGGACAGGGCGGTTTCAGTACTTC	CASSSGTGRFQYF
-	TRBV19	TRBJ2-7	-	TGTGCCAGTACCTCCGGGTCCTACGAGCAGTACTTC	CASTSGSYEQYF
-	TRBV5-1	TRBJ1-5	TRBD1	TGCGCCAGCAGCTCGACAGGACAGGCGATCAATCAGCCCCAGCATTTT	CASSSTGQAINQPQHF
-	TRBV5-4	TRBJ1-6	-	TGTGCCAGCAGCTTGAGGGGCTATAATTCACCCCTCCACTTT	CASSLRGYNSPLHF
-	TRBV10-3	TRBJ2-1	-	TGTGCCATCAGTGCAGCGGTCCCCTCCTACAATGAGCAGTTCTTC	CAISAAVPSYNEQFF
-	TRBV29-1	TRBJ2-3	TRBD2	TGCAGCGTCTCGGGGGGCGGGGGGGCAAGTGGTACGCAGTATTTT	CSVSGGGGASGTQYF
few	TRBV7-2	TRBJ2-1	-	TGTGCCAGCAGCTTTAGACGCGGGGACAATGAGCAGTTCTTC	CASSFRRGDNEQFF
-	TRBV11-2	TRBJ1-1	-	TGTGCCAGCAGCTTAGGGGCCAGGGCAAGCACTGAAGCTTTCTTT	CASSLGARASTEAFF
-	TRBV15	TRBJ1-1	-	TGTGCCGCCAGCAGAGATCAGGCGGAAGCTTTCTTT	CAASRDQAEAFF
-	TRBV5-1	TRBJ1-3	-	TGCGCCAGCAGCTTGGATCAGGGCTCTGGAAACACCATATATTTT	CASSLDQGSGNTIYF
few	TRBV4-1	TRBJ2-3	-	TGCGCCAGCAGCCCCCCATCCAGAGATACGCAGTATTTT	CASSPPSRDTQYF
-	TRBV21-1	TRBJ2-3	-	TGTGCCAGCAGCAAAAGGGACATCCTTGCGTCCACAGATACGCAGTATTTT	CASSKRDILASTDTQYF
-	TRBV6-6	TRBJ1-3	-	TGTGCCATGCTAAGCCTCTCTGGAAACACCATATATTTT	CAMLSLSGNTIYF
-	TRBV27	TRBJ2-7	-	TGTGCCAGCAGTTTCGGACAGCTTGTCTCCTACGAGCAGTACTTC	CASSFGQLVSYEQYF
-	TRBV7-2	TRBJ1-2	TRBD1	TGTGCCAGCAGCTTAGACAGGGGGACAACCTATGGCTACACCTTC	CASSLDRGTTYGYTF